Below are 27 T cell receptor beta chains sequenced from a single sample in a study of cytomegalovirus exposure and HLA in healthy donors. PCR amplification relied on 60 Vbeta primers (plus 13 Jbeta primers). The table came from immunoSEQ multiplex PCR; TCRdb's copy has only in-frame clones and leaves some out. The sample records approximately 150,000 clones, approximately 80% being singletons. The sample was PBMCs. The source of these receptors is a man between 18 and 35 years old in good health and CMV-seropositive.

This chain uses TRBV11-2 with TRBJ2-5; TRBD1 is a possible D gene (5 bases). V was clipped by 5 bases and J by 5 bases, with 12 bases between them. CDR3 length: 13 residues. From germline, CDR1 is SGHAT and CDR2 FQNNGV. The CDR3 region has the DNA TGTGCCAGCAGCCTGGCAGGGTACGAGACCCAGTACTTC. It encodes CASSLAGYETQYF.

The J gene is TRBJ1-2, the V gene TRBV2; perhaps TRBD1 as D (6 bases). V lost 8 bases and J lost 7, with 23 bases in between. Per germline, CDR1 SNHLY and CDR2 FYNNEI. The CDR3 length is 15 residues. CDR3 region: CASVGSRGTVSGYTF. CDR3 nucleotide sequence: TGTGCCAGCGTAGGAAGCAGGGGAACTGTTAGTGGCTACACCTTC.

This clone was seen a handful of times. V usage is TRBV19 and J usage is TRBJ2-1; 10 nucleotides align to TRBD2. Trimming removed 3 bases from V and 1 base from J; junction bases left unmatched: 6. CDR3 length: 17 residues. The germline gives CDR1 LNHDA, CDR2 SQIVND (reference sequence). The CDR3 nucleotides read TGTGCCAGTAGTATTGTTAGCGGGAGGAGGTCCTACAATGAGCAGTTCTTC. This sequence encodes CASSIVSGRRSYNEQFF.

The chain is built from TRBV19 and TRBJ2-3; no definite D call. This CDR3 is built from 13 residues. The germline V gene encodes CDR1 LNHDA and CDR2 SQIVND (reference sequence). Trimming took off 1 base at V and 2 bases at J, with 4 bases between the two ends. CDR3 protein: CASSIVLTDTQYF. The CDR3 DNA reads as TGTGCCAGTAGTATAGTCCTCACAGATACGCAGTATTTT.

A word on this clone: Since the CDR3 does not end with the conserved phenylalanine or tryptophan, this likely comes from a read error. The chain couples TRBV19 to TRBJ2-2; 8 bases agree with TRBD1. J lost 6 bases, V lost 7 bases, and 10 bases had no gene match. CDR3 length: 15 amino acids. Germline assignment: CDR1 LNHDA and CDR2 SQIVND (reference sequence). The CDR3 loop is CASTPRDRKPGELFL. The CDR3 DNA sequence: TGTGCCAGTACCCCTAGGGACAGGAAGCCCGGGGAGCTGTTTCTT.

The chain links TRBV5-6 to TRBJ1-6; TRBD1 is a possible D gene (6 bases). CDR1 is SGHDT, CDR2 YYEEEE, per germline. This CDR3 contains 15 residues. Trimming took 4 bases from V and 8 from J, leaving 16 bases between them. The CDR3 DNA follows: TGTGCCAGCAGCAGGGACACCCTCGCCCATTCACCCCTCCACTTT. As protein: CASSRDTLAHSPLHF. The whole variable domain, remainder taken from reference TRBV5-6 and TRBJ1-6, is DAGVTQSPTHLIKTRGQQVTLRCSPKSGHDTVSWYQQALGQGPQFIFQYYEEEERQRGNFPDRFSGHQFPNYSSELNVNALLLGDSALYLCASSRDTLAHSPLHFGNGTRLTVT.

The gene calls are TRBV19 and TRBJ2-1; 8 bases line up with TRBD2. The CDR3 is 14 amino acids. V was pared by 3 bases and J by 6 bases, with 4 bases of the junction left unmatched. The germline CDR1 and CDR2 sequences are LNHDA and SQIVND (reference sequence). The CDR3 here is CASSMGLVFNEQFF. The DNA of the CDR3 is TGTGCCAGTAGTATGGGACTAGTCTTCAATGAGCAGTTCTTC.

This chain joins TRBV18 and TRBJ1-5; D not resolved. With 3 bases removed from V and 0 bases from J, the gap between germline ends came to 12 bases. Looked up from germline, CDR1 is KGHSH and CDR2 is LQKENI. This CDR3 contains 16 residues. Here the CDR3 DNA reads TGTGCCAGCTCACCTCGTGGGGAGGGTAGCAATCAGCCCCAGCATTTT. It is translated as CASSPRGEGSNQPQHF. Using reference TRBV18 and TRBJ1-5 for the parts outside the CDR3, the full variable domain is NAGVMQNPRHLVRRRGQEARLRCSPMKGHSHVYWYRQLPEEGLKFMVYLQKENIIDESGMPKERFSAEFPKEGPSILRIQQVVRGDSAAYFCASSPRGEGSNQPQHFGDGTRLSIL.

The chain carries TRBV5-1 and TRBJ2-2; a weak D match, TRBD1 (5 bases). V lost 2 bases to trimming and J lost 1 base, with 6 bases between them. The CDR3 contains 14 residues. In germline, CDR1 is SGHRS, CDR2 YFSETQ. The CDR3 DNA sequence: TGCGCCAGCAGCTTCGGACAGAACACCGGGGAGCTGTTTTTT. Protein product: CASSFGQNTGELFF.

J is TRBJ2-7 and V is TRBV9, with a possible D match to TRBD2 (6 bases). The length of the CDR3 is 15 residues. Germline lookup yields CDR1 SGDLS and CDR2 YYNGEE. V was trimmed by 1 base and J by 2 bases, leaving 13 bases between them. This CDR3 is CASSVRGTETYEQYF. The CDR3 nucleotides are TGTGCCAGCAGCGTAAGAGGGACTGAAACCTACGAGCAGTACTTC.

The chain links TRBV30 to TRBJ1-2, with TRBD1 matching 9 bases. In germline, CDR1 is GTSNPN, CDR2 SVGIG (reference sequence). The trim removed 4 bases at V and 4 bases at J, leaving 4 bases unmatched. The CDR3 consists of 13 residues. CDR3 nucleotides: TGTGCCTGGACGGACAGGGGCGTCTATGGCTACACCTTC. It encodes CAWTDRGVYGYTF.

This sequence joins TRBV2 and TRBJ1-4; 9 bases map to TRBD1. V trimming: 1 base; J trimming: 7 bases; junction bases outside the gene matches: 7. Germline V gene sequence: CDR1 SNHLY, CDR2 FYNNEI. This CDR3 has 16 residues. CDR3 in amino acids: CASSEVTGGGGEKLFF. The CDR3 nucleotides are TGTGCCAGCAGTGAAGTGACAGGGGGAGGTGGTGAAAAACTGTTTTTT.

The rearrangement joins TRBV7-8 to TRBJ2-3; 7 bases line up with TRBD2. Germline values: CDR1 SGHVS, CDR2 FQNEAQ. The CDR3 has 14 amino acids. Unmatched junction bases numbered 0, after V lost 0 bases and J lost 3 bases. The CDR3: CASSLAGGTDTQYF. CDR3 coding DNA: TGTGCCAGCAGCTTAGCGGGGGGGACAGATACGCAGTATTTT.

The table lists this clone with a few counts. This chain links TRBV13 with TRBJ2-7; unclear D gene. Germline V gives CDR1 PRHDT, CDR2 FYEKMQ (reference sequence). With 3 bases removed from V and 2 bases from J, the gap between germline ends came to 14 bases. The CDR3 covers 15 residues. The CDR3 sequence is CASSFGPGSAYEQYF. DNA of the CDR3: TGTGCCAGCAGCTTTGGCCCGGGTTCTGCCTACGAGCAGTACTTC.

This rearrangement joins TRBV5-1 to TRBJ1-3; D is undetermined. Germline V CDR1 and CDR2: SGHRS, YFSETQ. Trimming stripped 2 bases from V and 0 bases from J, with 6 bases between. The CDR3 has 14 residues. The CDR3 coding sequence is TGCGCCAGCAGCTTCACGGGCTCTGGAAACACCATATATTTT. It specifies CASSFTGSGNTIYF.

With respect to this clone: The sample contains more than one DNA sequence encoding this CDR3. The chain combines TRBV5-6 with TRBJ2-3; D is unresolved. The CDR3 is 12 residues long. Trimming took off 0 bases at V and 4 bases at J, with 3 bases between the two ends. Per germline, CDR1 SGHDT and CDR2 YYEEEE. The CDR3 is CASSLASDTQYF. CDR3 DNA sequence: TGTGCCAGCAGCTTGGCATCAGATACGCAGTATTTT.

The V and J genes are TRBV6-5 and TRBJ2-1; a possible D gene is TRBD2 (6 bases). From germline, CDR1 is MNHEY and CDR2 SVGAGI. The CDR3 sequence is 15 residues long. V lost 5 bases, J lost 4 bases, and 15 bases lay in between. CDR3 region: CASSTGTLQYNEQFF. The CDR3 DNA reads TGTGCCAGCAGTACCGGGACTCTCCAATACAATGAGCAGTTCTTC.

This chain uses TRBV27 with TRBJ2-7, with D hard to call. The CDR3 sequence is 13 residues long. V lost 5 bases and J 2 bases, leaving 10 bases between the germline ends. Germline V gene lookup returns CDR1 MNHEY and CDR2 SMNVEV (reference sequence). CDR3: CASSLRSTYEQYF. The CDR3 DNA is TGTGCCAGCAGTCTCAGATCAACCTACGAGCAGTACTTC.

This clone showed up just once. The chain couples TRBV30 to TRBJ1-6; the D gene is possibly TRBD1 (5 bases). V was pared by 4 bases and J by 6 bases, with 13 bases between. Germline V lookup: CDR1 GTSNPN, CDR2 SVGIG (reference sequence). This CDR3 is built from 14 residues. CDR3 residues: CAWNPGGSNSPLHF. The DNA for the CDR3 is TGTGCCTGGAATCCGGGGGGGAGTAATTCACCCCTCCACTTT.

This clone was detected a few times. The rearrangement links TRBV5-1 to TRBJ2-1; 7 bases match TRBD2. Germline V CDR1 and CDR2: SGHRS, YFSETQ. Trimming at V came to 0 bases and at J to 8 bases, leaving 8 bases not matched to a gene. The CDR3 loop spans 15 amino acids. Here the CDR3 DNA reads TGCGCCAGCAGCTTGGCCGGCGCGGGAGTTCATGAGCAGTTCTTC. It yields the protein CASSLAGAGVHEQFF. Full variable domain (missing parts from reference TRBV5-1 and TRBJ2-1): KAGVTQTPRYLIKTRGQQVTLSCSPISGHRSVSWYQQTPGQGLQFLFEYFSETQRNKGNFPGRFSGRQFSNSRSEMNVSTLELGDSALYLCASSLAGAGVHEQFFGPGTRLTVL.

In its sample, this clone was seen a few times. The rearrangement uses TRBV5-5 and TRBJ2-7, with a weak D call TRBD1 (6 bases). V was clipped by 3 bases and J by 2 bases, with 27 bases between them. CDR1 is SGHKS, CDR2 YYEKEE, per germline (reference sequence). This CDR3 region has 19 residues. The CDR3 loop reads CASSWKTNVPGHPAYEQYF. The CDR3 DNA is TGTGCCAGCAGCTGGAAAACCAATGTCCCGGGACACCCGGCCTACGAGCAGTACTTC.

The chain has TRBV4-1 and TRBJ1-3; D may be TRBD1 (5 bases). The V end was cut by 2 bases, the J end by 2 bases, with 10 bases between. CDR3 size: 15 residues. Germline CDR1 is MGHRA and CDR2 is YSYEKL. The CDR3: CASSQLDTPGNTIYF. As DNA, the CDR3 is TGCGCCAGCAGCCAATTGGACACTCCTGGAAACACCATATATTTT.

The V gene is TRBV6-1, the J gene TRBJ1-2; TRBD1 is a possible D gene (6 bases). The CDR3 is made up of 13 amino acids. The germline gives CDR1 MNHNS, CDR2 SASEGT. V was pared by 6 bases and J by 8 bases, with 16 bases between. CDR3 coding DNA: TGTGCCAGCAGGAGAGAACCAGGGGACGGCTACACCTTC. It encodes CASRREPGDGYTF.

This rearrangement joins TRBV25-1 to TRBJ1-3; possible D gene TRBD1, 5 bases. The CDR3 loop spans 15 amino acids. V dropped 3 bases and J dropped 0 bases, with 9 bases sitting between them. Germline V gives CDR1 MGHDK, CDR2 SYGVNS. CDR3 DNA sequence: TGTGCCAGCAGTGACAGGGCGAGCTCTGGAAACACCATATATTTT. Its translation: CASSDRASSGNTIYF.

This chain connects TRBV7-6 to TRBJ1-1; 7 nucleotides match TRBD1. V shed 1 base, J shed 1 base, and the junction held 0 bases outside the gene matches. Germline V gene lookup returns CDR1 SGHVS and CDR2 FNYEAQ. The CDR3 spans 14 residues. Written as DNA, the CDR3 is TGTGCCAGCAGCTTAGGACAGGGGAACACTGAAGCTTTCTTT. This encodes CASSLGQGNTEAFF.

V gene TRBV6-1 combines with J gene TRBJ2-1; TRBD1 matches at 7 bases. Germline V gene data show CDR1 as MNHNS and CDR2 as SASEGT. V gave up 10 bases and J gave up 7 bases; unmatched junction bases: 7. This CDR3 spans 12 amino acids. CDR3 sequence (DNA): TGTGCCACGGGACAGAGAGAAAATGAGCAGTTCTTC. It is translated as CATGQRENEQFF.

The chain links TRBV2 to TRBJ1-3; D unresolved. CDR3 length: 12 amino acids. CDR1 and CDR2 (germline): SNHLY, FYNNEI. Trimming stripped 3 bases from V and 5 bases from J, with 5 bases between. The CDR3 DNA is TGTGCCAGCAGTGAGGAGAGAAACACCATATATTTT. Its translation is CASSEERNTIYF.